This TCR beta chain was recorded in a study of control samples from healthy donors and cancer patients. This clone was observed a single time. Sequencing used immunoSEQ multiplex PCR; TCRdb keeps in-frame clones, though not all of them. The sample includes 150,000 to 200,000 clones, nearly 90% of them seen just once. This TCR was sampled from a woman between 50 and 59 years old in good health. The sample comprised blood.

The CDR3 nucleotides are TGTGCCAGCAGTCCTAGCCTCGATCAGCCCCAGCATTTT. Protein: CASSPSLDQPQHF. V and J are TRBV12-3 or TRBV12-4 and TRBJ1-5; D gene ambiguous. The CDR3 runs to 13 residues. Trimming took off 5 bases at V and 5 bases at J, with 10 bases between the two ends.